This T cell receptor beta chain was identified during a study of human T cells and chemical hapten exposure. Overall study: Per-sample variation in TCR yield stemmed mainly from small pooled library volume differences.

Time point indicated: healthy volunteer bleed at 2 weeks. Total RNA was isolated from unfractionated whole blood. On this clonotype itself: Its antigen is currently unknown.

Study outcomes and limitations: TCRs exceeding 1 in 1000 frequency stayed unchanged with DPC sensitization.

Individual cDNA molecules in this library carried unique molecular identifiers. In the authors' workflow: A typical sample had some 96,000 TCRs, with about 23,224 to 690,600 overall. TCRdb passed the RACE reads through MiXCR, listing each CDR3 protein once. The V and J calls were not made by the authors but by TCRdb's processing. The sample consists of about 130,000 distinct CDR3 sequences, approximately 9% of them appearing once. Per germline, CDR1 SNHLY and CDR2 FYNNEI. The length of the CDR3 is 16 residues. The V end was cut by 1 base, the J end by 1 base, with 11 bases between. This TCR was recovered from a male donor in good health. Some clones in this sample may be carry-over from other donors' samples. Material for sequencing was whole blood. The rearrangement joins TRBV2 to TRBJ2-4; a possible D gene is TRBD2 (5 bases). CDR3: CASSEGLGVAKNIQYF. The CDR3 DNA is TGTGCCAGCAGTGAAGGTCTCGGGGTGGCCAAAAACATTCAGTACTTC. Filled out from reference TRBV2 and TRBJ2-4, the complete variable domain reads EPEVTQTPSHQVTQMGQEVILRCVPISNHLYFYWYRQILGQKVEFLVSFYNNEISEKSEIFDDQFSVERPDGSNFTLKIRSTKLEDSAMYFCASSEGLGVAKNIQYFGAGTRLSVL.